This T cell receptor (beta chain) was recovered during a study of blood T cell repertoires in COVID-19. V gave up 4 bases and J gave up 2 bases; unmatched junction bases: 9. Per germline, CDR1 LGHDT and CDR2 YNNKEL (reference sequence). This CDR3 has 18 amino acids. Data came from immunoSEQ multiplex PCR; TCRdb stores just in-frame clones and leaves some out. This table has about 220,000 clones, around 81% appearing once. This receptor was taken from a woman in her 70s with acute or convalescent COVID-19. V and J are TRBV3-1 (or the pseudogene TRBV3-2) and TRBJ2-3; TRBD2 agrees at 13 bases. The sequenced sample consisted of peripheral blood. CDR3 nucleotides: TGTGCCAGCAGCCGATACGGGACTAGCGGGGAGAACACAGATACGCAGTATTTT. It specifies CASSRYGTSGENTDTQYF.